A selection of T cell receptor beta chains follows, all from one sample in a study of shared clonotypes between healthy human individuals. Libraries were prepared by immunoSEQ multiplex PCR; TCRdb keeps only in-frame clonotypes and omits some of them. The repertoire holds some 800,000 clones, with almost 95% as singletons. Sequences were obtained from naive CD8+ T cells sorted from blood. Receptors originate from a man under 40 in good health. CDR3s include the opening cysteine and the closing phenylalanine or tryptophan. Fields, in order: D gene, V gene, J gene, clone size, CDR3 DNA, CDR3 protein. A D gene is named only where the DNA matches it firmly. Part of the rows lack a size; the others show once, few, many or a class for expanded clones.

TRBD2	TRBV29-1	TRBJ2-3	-	TGCAGCGTTGAAGCAGAGACTAGCGGGAGCACAGATACGCAGTATTTT	CSVEAETSGSTDTQYF
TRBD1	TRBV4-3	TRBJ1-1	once	TGCGCCAGCAGCCAAGATCCCGCCCAGGGGGCCTGGGACACTGAAGCTTTCTTT	CASSQDPAQGAWDTEAFF
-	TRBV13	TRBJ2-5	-	TGTGCCAGCAGCCCAATAACCGGGACTTCACAAGAGACCCAGTACTTC	CASSPITGTSQETQYF
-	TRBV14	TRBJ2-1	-	TGTGCCAGCAGCCCGGCCAGGGGGAGGGCGTACAATGAGCAGTTCTTC	CASSPARGRAYNEQFF
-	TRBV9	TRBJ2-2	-	TGTGCCAGCAGTCCTGGACTGACCAACACCGGGGAGCTGTTTTTT	CASSPGLTNTGELFF
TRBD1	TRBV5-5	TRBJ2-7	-	TGTGCCAGCAGGGGGACAGGTCCCTACGAGCAGTACTTC	CASRGTGPYEQYF
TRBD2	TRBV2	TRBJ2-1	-	TGTGCCAGCAGTGGGTACAGTCGGACTAGCCCCTCCTACAATGAGCAGTTCTTC	CASSGYSRTSPSYNEQFF
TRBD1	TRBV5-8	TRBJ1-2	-	TGTGCCAGCAGCCCTGGGACAGGGGGCCAAGGCTACACCTTC	CASSPGTGGQGYTF
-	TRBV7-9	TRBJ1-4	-	TGTGCCAGCAGCATAAACACAGGAGCAACTAATGAAAAACTGTTTTTT	CASSINTGATNEKLFF
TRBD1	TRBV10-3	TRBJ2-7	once	TGTGCCATCAGCGGGACAGAGAAACCCTACGAGCAGTACTTC	CAISGTEKPYEQYF
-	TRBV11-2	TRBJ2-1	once	TGTGCCAGCAGCTCCCTCGGGTCGATGAGCTCCTACAATGAGCAGTTCTTC	CASSSLGSMSSYNEQFF
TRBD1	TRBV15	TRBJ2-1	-	TGTGCCACCAGCAGAGACCGACAGGGGGCCTCCAATGAGCAGTTCTTC	CATSRDRQGASNEQFF
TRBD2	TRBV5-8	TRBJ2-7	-	TGTGCCAGCAGCTTGGGCCCAAGAGCGGGAGGATTAGACGAGCAGTACTTC	CASSLGPRAGGLDEQYF
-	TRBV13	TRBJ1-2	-	TGTGCCAGCAGCTTCGGGAGGACAGCCGATAACTATGGCTACACCTTC	CASSFGRTADNYGYTF
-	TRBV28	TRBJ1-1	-	TGTGCCAGCAGGTCGCGGGGGTGGGGTACTGAAGCTTTCTTT	CASRSRGWGTEAFF
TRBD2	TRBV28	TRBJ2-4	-	TGTGCCAGCAGTATAGGGGCGGGGGTAGCCAAAAACATTCAGTACTTC	CASSIGAGVAKNIQYF
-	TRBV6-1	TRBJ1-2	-	TGTGCCAGCAGTGAAGCACGGGTTGGCGGCTACACCTTC	CASSEARVGGYTF
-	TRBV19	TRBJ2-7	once	TGTGCCAGTGGGGAAATGGGGATATCTGACGAGCAGTACTTC	CASGEMGISDEQYF
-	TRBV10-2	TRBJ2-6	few	TGCGCCAGCAGTGGTGGGGCACCGGGACTCGGGGCAGGGTCGGCTTCTGGGGCCAACGTCCTGACTTTC	CASSGGAPGLGAGSASGANVLTF
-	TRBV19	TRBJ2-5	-	TGTGCCAGTAGACCTTATAGCGGCCAAGAGACCCAGTACTTC	CASRPYSGQETQYF
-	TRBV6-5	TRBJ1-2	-	TGTGCCAGCAGCAACTGGGGGGCGCGAGATGGCTACACCTTC	CASSNWGARDGYTF
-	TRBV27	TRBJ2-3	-	TGTGCCACCTATTTCTCAGATACGCAGTATTTT	CATYFSDTQYF
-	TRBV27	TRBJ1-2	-	TGTGCCAGCAGTTTATCCCCAGGGGTACGGGGCTACACCTTC	CASSLSPGVRGYTF
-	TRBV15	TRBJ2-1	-	TGTGCCACCAGCAGACGGACTAAAGGCTACAATGAGCAGTTCTTC	CATSRRTKGYNEQFF